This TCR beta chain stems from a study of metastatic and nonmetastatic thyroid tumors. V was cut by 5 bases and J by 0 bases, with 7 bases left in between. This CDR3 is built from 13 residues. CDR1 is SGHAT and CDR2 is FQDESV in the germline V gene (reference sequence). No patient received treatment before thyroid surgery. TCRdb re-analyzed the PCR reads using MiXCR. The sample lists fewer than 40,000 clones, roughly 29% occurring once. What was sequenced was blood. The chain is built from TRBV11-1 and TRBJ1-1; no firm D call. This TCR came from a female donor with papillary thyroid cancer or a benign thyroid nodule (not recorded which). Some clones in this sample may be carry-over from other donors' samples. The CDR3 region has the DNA TGTGCCAGCAGCCAGACCCTGAACACTGAAGCTTTCTTT. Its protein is CASSQTLNTEAFF.